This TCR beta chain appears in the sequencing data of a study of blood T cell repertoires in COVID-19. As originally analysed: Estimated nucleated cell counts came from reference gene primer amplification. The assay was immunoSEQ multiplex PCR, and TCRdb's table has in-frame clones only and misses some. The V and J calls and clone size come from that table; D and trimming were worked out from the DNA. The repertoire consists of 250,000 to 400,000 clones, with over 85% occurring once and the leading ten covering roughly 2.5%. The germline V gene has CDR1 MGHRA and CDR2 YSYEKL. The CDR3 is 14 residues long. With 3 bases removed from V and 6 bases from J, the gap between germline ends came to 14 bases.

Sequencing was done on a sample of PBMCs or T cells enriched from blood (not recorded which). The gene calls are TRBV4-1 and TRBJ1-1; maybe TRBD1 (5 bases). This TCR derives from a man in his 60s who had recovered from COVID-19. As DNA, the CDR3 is TGCGCCAGCAGCCAGAAGCTGTGGGGGGCTGAAGCTTTCTTT. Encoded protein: CASSQKLWGAEAFF.